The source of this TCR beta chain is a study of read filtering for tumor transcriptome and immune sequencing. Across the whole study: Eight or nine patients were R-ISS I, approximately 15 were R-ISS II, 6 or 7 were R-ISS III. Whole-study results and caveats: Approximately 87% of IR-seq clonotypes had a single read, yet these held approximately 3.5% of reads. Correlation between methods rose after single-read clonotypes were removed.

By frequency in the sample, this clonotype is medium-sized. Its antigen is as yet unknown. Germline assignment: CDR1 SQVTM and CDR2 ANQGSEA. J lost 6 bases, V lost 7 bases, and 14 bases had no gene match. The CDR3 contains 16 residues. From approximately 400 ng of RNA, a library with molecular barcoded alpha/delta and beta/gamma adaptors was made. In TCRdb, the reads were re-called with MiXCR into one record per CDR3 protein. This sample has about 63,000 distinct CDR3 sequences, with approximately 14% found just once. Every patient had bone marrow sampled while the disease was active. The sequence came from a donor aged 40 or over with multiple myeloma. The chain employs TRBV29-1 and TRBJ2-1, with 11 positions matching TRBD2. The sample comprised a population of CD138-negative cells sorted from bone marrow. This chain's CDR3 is CSATGAPGLAANEQFF. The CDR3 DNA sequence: TGCAGCGCTACAGGGGCACCGGGACTAGCGGCCAATGAGCAGTTCTTC.